These 8 T cell receptor beta chains were all obtained from the same sample, sequenced in a study of CD8 T cells in Susac syndrome. Reverse transcription of roughly 0.5 to 1 ug RNA used random hexamers. TCRdb ran MiXCR on the immunoSEQ multiplex PCR reads and lists one entry per CDR3 protein. The sample yields 250,000 to 300,000 distinct CDR3 sequences, roughly 84% seen once. Sequencing was carried out using CD8+ T cells from PBMCs. These TCRs come from a human donor with multiple sclerosis.

V gene TRBV7-8 combines with J gene TRBJ2-1; 8 bases are shared with TRBD2. Germline CDR1 is SGHVS and CDR2 is FQNEAQ. With 6 bases clipped from V and 0 bases from J, the junction kept 13 bases outside the gene matches. CDR3 size: 18 residues. CDR3 sequence reads: CASRQIAGLTLSYNEQFF. CDR3 coding DNA: TGTGCCAGCAGGCAAATAGCGGGGCTTACCCTCTCCTACAATGAGCAGTTCTTC.

This clonotype was observed a single time. The chain employs TRBV20-1 and TRBJ2-6; 7 bases map to TRBD2. Looked up from germline, CDR1 is DFQATT and CDR2 is SNEGSKA (reference sequence). CDR3 length equals 17 residues. The V segment lost 1 base and the J segment 2 bases; nucleotides outside the gene matches: 8. The CDR3 region is CSARGRELATGANVLTF. The CDR3 region has the DNA TGCAGTGCTAGAGGAAGGGAACTAGCGACTGGGGCCAACGTCCTGACTTTC.

This sequence joins TRBV28 and TRBJ2-7; 9 bases line up with TRBD2. The germline V gene encodes CDR1 MDHEN and CDR2 SYDVKM. Trimming removed 6 bases from V and 3 bases from J; junction bases left unmatched: 12. The CDR3 runs to 16 residues. CDR3 in amino acids: CASRSVAGDTDYEQYF. CDR3 nucleotides: TGTGCCAGCAGATCCGTAGCGGGAGATACGGACTACGAGCAGTACTTC.

This chain connects TRBV12-3 or TRBV12-4 to TRBJ2-3, with D possibly TRBD2 on 6 matching bases. Trimming stripped 7 bases from V and 1 base from J, with 15 bases between. The CDR3 extends over 15 amino acids. As DNA, the CDR3 is TGTGCCAGCAAGATGGGACTCCTAGGCACAGATACGCAGTATTTT. Translated: CASKMGLLGTDTQYF.

The chain is built from TRBV19 and TRBJ2-4, with D possibly TRBD1 on 6 matching bases. The V end was cut by 3 bases, the J end by 1 base, with 16 bases between. CDR1 and CDR2 from the germline V gene are LNHDA and SQIVND (reference sequence). The CDR3 sequence is 17 residues long. The DNA of the CDR3 is TGTGCCAGTAGTATGGGTACAGGGAATTGGGCCAAAAACATTCAGTACTTC. Its translation is CASSMGTGNWAKNIQYF.

CDR3 sequence (DNA): TGTGCCTGGAGGTCCGGGGCGAGGTCTGAAGCTTTCTTT. Translated: CAWRSGARSEAFF. The gene calls are TRBV30 and TRBJ1-1; the D gene is possibly TRBD1 (5 bases). The V end lost 3 bases, the J end lost 6 bases, and 14 bases lay between the germline ends. CDR3 length equals 13 residues. Germline CDR1 is GTSNPN and CDR2 is SVGIG (reference sequence).

The chain has TRBV19 and TRBJ2-1; TRBD2 matches 11 bases. Trimming at V came to 1 base and at J to 0 bases, leaving 5 bases not matched to a gene. The CDR3 is made up of 18 amino acids. The germline gives CDR1 LNHDA, CDR2 SQIVND (reference sequence). CDR3 loop: CASSIATSGRISYNEQFF. CDR3 nucleotides: TGTGCCAGTAGTATAGCCACTAGCGGGAGAATCTCCTACAATGAGCAGTTCTTC.

The J gene is TRBJ2-1, the V gene TRBV19, with TRBD2 matching 9 bases. Per the germline V gene, CDR1 is LNHDA and CDR2 is SQIVND (reference sequence). V lost 3 bases, J lost 0 bases, and 9 bases stayed unmatched. CDR3 size: 18 residues. CDR3 in amino acids: CASSIRALAGLSYNEQFF. Written as DNA, the CDR3 is TGTGCCAGTAGTATTAGGGCGCTAGCGGGACTCTCCTACAATGAGCAGTTCTTC.